The 28 T cell receptor beta chains in this list originate from one sample, sequenced in a study of T-cell reconstitution after alpha-beta-depleted transplantation in children. The TCRbeta library was prepared with unique molecular identifiers. Each CDR3 protein is one row after TCRdb ran MiXCR on the PCR reads. The table has about 240,000 distinct CDR3 sequences, under 30% seen once. Source: PBMCs, taken before TCRalphabeta/CD19-depleted stem cell transplant. The source of these receptors is a girl aged 2 to 10 with Fanconi anemia, due to receive a stem cell transplant.

This clonotype has a handful of counts. The chain joins TRBV20-1 to TRBJ2-3; maybe TRBD1 (7 bases). Germline V gene sequence: CDR1 DFQATT, CDR2 SNEGSKA (reference sequence). This CDR3 contains 14 residues. V gave up 5 bases and J gave up 0 bases, with 12 bases separating them. CDR3 in amino acids: CSAPTGTSTDTQYF. As DNA, the CDR3 is TGCAGTGCTCCGACAGGGACTAGCACAGATACGCAGTATTTT.

The V gene is TRBV25-1, the J gene TRBJ2-7; no clear D. From germline, CDR1 is MGHDK and CDR2 SYGVNS. Trimming left V 3 bases short and J 6 bases short, with 12 bases between. The CDR3 has 13 residues. The CDR3 region is CASSDRAYSEQYF. CDR3 nucleotides: TGTGCCAGCAGTGATCGGGCTTATTCCGAGCAGTACTTC.

This chain joins TRBV28 and TRBJ2-7, with D unresolved. CDR1 and CDR2 (germline): MDHEN, SYDVKM. Trimming pared 1 base from V and 2 bases from J, leaving 9 bases between. This CDR3 has 14 residues. In nucleotides, the CDR3 is TGTGCCAGCAGTTTATTACAGCCGCCCTACGAGCAGTACTTC. It yields the protein CASSLLQPPYEQYF.

This clonotype has at least ten counts. The chain has TRBV5-1 and TRBJ2-3, with D possibly TRBD2 on 6 matching bases. Germline V lookup: CDR1 SGHRS, CDR2 YFSETQ. CDR3 length equals 15 residues. V was shortened by 4 bases and J by 6 bases, with 18 bases between the two germline ends. The CDR3 DNA reads as TGCGCCAGCAGCCACCCTAGCGCTCGGACGGATACGCAGTATTTT. Translating it yields CASSHPSARTDTQYF. The variable domain in full, completed from reference TRBV5-1 and TRBJ2-3, reads KAGVTQTPRYLIKTRGQQVTLSCSPISGHRSVSWYQQTPGQGLQFLFEYFSETQRNKGNFPGRFSGRQFSNSRSEMNVSTLELGDSALYLCASSHPSARTDTQYFGPGTRLTVL.

The chain employs TRBV29-1 and TRBJ2-6; TRBD1 aligns across 7 bases. Looked up from germline, CDR1 is SQVTM and CDR2 is ANQGSEA. The J segment lost 0 bases and the V segment lost 4 bases, leaving 9 bases of the junction unmatched. This CDR3 has 17 amino acids. CDR3 region: CSVAGTVSSSGANVLTF. The CDR3 DNA reads as TGCAGCGTTGCCGGGACAGTTTCTAGCTCTGGGGCCAACGTCCTGACTTTC.

V and J are TRBV5-4 and TRBJ2-7; 8 bases align to TRBD2. This CDR3 is 14 amino acids long. The germline V gene has CDR1 SGHNT and CDR2 YYREEE (reference sequence). V shed 2 bases and J 6 bases; nucleotides not matched to a gene: 7. In DNA, the CDR3 is TGTGCCAGCAGCTTCTCGGGACTAGGGACCGAGCAGTACTTC. Translating it yields CASSFSGLGTEQYF. Variable domain in full (rest from reference TRBV5-4 and TRBJ2-7): ETGVTQSPTHLIKTRGQQVTLRCSSQSGHNTVSWYQQALGQGPQFIFQYYREEENGRGNFPPRFSGLQFPNYSSELNVNALELDDSALYLCASSFSGLGTEQYFGPGTRLTVT.

This clonotype was seen a handful of times. CDR3 residues: CASRQGQPRTDTQYF. The CDR3 DNA is TGCGCCAGCAGGCAGGGACAGCCGAGGACAGATACGCAGTATTTT. The chain is built from TRBV5-1 and TRBJ2-3; TRBD1 aligns across 7 bases. Germline CDR1 and CDR2: SGHRS and YFSETQ. V lost 5 bases and J lost 3; bases outside the gene matches: 9. The CDR3 has 15 amino acids.

This clonotype was seen repeatedly, ten times or more. V and J are TRBV19 and TRBJ2-4, with a possible D match to TRBD2 (6 bases). V was pared by 5 bases and J by 0 bases, with 14 bases between. This CDR3 is 16 amino acids long. Germline CDR1 LNHDA, CDR2 SQIVND (reference sequence). Here the CDR3 DNA reads TGTGCCAGTAGTCGGGCGGGAACCCTAGCCAAAAACATTCAGTACTTC. As protein: CASSRAGTLAKNIQYF. Using reference TRBV19 and TRBJ2-4 for the parts outside the CDR3, the full variable domain is DGGITQSPKYLFRKEGQNVTLSCEQNLNHDAMYWYRQDPGQGLRLIYYSQIVNDFQKGDIAEGYSVSREKKESFPLTVTSAQKNPTAFYLCASSRAGTLAKNIQYFGAGTRLSVL.

This clonotype was recorded many times. This chain connects TRBV28 to TRBJ2-1, with unresolved D. Per the germline V gene, CDR1 is MDHEN and CDR2 is SYDVKM. The length of the CDR3 is 14 residues. V lost 5 bases and J 6 bases, leaving 14 bases between the germline ends. The chain's CDR3 is CASSLPGLGNEQFF. In DNA form, the CDR3 reads TGTGCCAGCAGTCTCCCAGGATTGGGCAATGAGCAGTTCTTC.

This clonotype occurred many times. The chain uses TRBV28 and TRBJ2-3; 9 bases align to TRBD2. There are 15 residues in the CDR3. The junction had 12 bases not matched to a gene; V was cut back by 8 bases and J by 6 bases. Germline V lookup: CDR1 MDHEN, CDR2 SYDVKM. CDR3 residues: CASHGGGGRGDTQYF. CDR3 DNA: TGTGCCAGCCACGGCGGGGGGGGTAGAGGGGATACGCAGTATTTT. The full variable domain, completed using reference TRBV28 and TRBJ2-3, is DVKVTQSSRYLVKRTGEKVFLECVQDMDHENMFWYRQDPGLGLRLIYFSYDVKMKEKGDIPEGYSVSREKKERFSLILESASTNQTSMYLCASHGGGGRGDTQYFGPGTRLTVL.

This clonotype showed up many times. The chain combines TRBV20-1 with TRBJ2-3, with 7 nucleotides matching TRBD1. The trim removed 5 bases at V and 15 bases at J, leaving 20 bases unmatched. The length of the CDR3 is 14 residues. The V gene's germline CDR1 is DFQATT and CDR2 SNEGSKA (reference sequence). The CDR3 DNA reads as TGCAGTGCTCCCCAGGTACAGGGGCATTCAGCTGTTTATTTT. Amino acid sequence: CSAPQVQGHSAVYF.

This chain connects TRBV12-3 or TRBV12-4 to TRBJ2-3; the D gene is possibly TRBD2 (5 bases). With 3 bases removed from V and 6 bases from J, the gap between germline ends came to 10 bases. This CDR3 has 13 residues. This CDR3 reads CASSFRGPDTQYF. The CDR3 nucleotides are TGTGCCAGCAGTTTTAGAGGGCCCGATACGCAGTATTTT.

This clonotype was detected many times. The genes are TRBV12-3 or TRBV12-4 and TRBJ2-3; D possibly uses TRBD1 or TRBD2 (6 bases each). Trimming took off 2 bases at V and 2 bases at J, with 17 bases between the two ends. This CDR3 is 17 amino acids long. In DNA form, the CDR3 reads TGTGCCAGCAGTTTATCTACAGGGAGGAGACACACAGATACGCAGTATTTT. Its protein product is CASSLSTGRRHTDTQYF.

At least ten counts were recorded for this clonotype. The chain couples TRBV5-1 to TRBJ2-7, with D maybe TRBD2 (6 bases). V was shortened by 6 bases and J by 5 bases, with 18 bases between the two germline ends. CDR3 length: 14 amino acids. Per germline, CDR1 SGHRS and CDR2 YFSETQ. The CDR3 sequence: CASNRDFALNEQYF. CDR3 in DNA: TGCGCCAGCAACCGGGACTTCGCCTTGAACGAGCAGTACTTC.

This clonotype was seen at least ten times. The CDR3 coding sequence is TGTGCCAGCAGCAAAGCTGGGCGACAGACGGGGAAGGCTTGGGACGAGCAGTACTTC. Its translation is CASSKAGRQTGKAWDEQYF. V and J are TRBV21-1 and TRBJ2-7; the D call in the table, TRBD2, was not verified against the DNA. TRBV21-1 has pseudogene status. CDR3 length: 19 residues.

The chain couples TRBV6-4 to TRBJ2-3; 12 positions match TRBD2. Per the germline V gene, CDR1 is MRHNA and CDR2 is SNTAGT. The ends lost 5 bases at V and 2 bases at J; junction bases unmatched: 11. The CDR3 extends over 18 amino acids. CDR3 DNA sequence: TGTGCCAGCAGTCCTACACTAGCGGGGGGAATCGACACAGATACGCAGTATTTT. Protein: CASSPTLAGGIDTDTQYF.

This clonotype was seen ten or more times. The rearrangement joins TRBV6-5 to TRBJ1-2; perhaps TRBD1 as D (5 bases). The CDR3 consists of 13 residues. V lost 6 bases and J lost 1, with 9 bases in between. Germline assignment: CDR1 MNHEY and CDR2 SVGAGI. The CDR3 nucleotides read TGTGCCAGCAGGCTAGGGGTTAACTATGGCTACACCTTC. It specifies CASRLGVNYGYTF.

This chain joins TRBV27 and TRBJ2-3; D uncertain. The V gene's germline CDR1 is MNHEY and CDR2 SMNVEV (reference sequence). V gave up 5 bases and J gave up 4 bases, with 7 bases separating them. The CDR3 sequence is 12 residues long. In DNA form, the CDR3 reads TGTGCCAGCAGTACCATTTCAGATACGCAGTATTTT. The encoded protein is CASSTISDTQYF.

Many counts were recorded for this clonotype. The J gene is TRBJ2-1, the V gene TRBV28; TRBD1 agrees at 8 bases. Germline assignment: CDR1 MDHEN and CDR2 SYDVKM. Trimming took 0 bases from V and 5 from J; bases not matched to a gene: 9. The CDR3 length is 17 residues. The CDR3 is CASSLWTGEALDNEQFF. The CDR3 DNA sequence: TGTGCCAGCAGTTTATGGACAGGGGAGGCATTGGACAATGAGCAGTTCTTC.

In its sample, this clonotype was seen many times. The chain couples TRBV7-6 to TRBJ2-3; D is unresolved. The germline CDR1 and CDR2 sequences are SGHVS and FNYEAQ. CDR3 length: 13 amino acids. The V and J ends lost 6 bases and 0 bases respectively, with 7 bases between them. This CDR3 is CASRKHSTDTQYF. For the CDR3, the DNA is TGTGCCAGCAGGAAACATAGCACAGATACGCAGTATTTT.

The CDR3 protein is CASSVRGGDEQYF. The CDR3 region has the DNA TGTGCCAGCAGCGTCAGGGGGGGAGACGAGCAGTACTTC. V usage is TRBV9 and J usage is TRBJ2-7; the D call may be TRBD1 or TRBD2 (7 bases each). The germline gives CDR1 SGDLS, CDR2 YYNGEE. V dropped 2 bases and J dropped 5 bases, with 11 bases sitting between them. CDR3 length: 13 amino acids.

J is TRBJ2-5 and V is TRBV25-1, with D possibly TRBD1 on 6 matching bases. V lost 5 bases, J lost 1 base, and 17 bases lay in between. The CDR3 length is 16 residues. Germline V CDR1 and CDR2: MGHDK, SYGVNS. The CDR3 reads CASSLISRGSQETQYF. The CDR3 nucleotides read TGTGCCAGCAGTCTCATATCCAGGGGCTCCCAAGAGACCCAGTACTTC.

This clonotype came up many times. V usage is TRBV12-5 and J usage is TRBJ2-1; the D gene could be TRBD1 or TRBD2 (5 bases each). In germline, CDR1 is LGHNT, CDR2 FRNRAP. The CDR3 is made up of 16 amino acids. V dropped 10 bases and J dropped 0 bases, with 19 bases sitting between them. CDR3 sequence: CAIAQGGTSSYNEQFF. Here the CDR3 DNA reads TGTGCTATCGCTCAGGGCGGCACTAGCTCCTACAATGAGCAGTTCTTC.

This clonotype was seen only a few times. This rearrangement joins TRBV20-1 to TRBJ2-5, with D tentatively TRBD1 (6 bases). Per germline, CDR1 DFQATT and CDR2 SNEGSKA (reference sequence). V lost 5 bases and J lost 1, with 11 bases in between. The CDR3 is made up of 13 amino acids. Here the CDR3 DNA reads TGCAGTGCTTTCAGGGACACCCAAGAGACCCAGTACTTC. This codes for CSAFRDTQETQYF.

The CDR3 DNA reads TGTGCCAGCAGCTTAATGCCCGGGGGGGGGCAGTACTTC. Amino acids: CASSLMPGGGQYF. The chain uses TRBV7-9 and TRBJ2-7; 8 nucleotides match TRBD2. V shed 2 bases and J 9 bases; nucleotides not matched to a gene: 6. In germline, CDR1 is SEHNR, CDR2 FQNEAQ (reference sequence). The CDR3 is 13 amino acids.

Worth noting for this clonotype: Germline is not matched at one junction end, which may reflect a read error. J is TRBJ2-1 and V is TRBV7-2, with 10 bases fitting TRBD2. This CDR3 has 15 residues. CDR1 and CDR2 (germline): SGHTA, FQGNSA. The CDR3 loop is CGSSLTSGMWDEQFF. In DNA form, the CDR3 reads TGTGGCAGCAGCTTAACTAGCGGGATGTGGGATGAGCAGTTCTTC. Full variable domain (missing parts from reference TRBV7-2 and TRBJ2-1): GAGVSQSPSNKVTEKGKDVELRCDPISGHTALYWYRQSLGQGLEFLIYFQGNSAPDKSGLPSDRFSAERTGGSVSTLTIQRTQQEDSAVYLCGSSLTSGMWDEQFFGPGTRLTVL.

The chain recombines TRBV7-2 with TRBJ1-2; D uncertain. Germline CDR1 is SGHTA and CDR2 is FQGNSA. V was shortened by 3 bases and J by 6 bases, with 11 bases between the two germline ends. The CDR3 is 13 residues long. CDR3 sequence reads: CASSFPSGNGYTF. For the CDR3, the DNA is TGTGCCAGCAGCTTCCCCTCCGGGAATGGCTACACCTTC.

The sample holds a few counts of this clonotype. The V gene is TRBV5-1, the J gene TRBJ2-7; 9 bases are a match to TRBD2. Losses at the gene ends were 2 bases for V and 4 bases for J; bases not matched to a gene: 4. Germline V gene data show CDR1 as SGHRS and CDR2 as YFSETQ. The CDR3 runs 14 residues. CDR3 loop: CASSFASGNYEQYF. CDR3 bases: TGCGCCAGCAGCTTCGCTAGCGGGAATTACGAGCAGTACTTC.